The 16 T cell receptor beta chains listed next were all sequenced from one sample in a study of CD4 T cells in relation to SARS-CoV-2 and coronaviruses. Antigens for these TCRs are unknown. Produced via immunoSEQ multiplex PCR; TCRdb's table is partial and in-frame only. The sample yields about 15,000 clones, about 73% seen once. Unexposed donor CD4+ T cells date from 2011-2018, before the COVID-19 pandemic. CD4+ T cells were isolated from the cells after 10 days of culture. The sample comprised CD4+ T cells from PBMCs, cultured in vitro. The receptors stem from a human donor in good health.

The J gene is TRBJ1-5, the V gene TRBV19; 8 bases align to TRBD1. Germline V lookup: CDR1 LNHDA, CDR2 SQIVND (reference sequence). V lost 6 bases and J lost 6; bases outside the gene matches: 4. The CDR3 runs 13 residues. The CDR3 sequence is CASSQTGVQPQHF. The CDR3 DNA is TGTGCCAGTAGCCAGACAGGGGTTCAGCCCCAGCATTTT.

This chain links TRBV15 with TRBJ2-5; possible D gene TRBD2, 6 bases. Germline V lookup: CDR1 LNHNV, CDR2 YYDKDF (reference sequence). V was pared by 0 bases and J by 4 bases, with 9 bases between. The CDR3 consists of 14 residues. The CDR3 region is CATSRDNGRETQYF. The CDR3 DNA sequence: TGTGCCACCAGCAGAGATAACGGGAGAGAGACCCAGTACTTC.

The chain employs TRBV2 and TRBJ1-5; no firm D call. Trimming took 4 bases from V and 3 from J, leaving 7 bases between them. Per the germline V gene, CDR1 is SNHLY and CDR2 is FYNNEI. The CDR3 is made up of 13 amino acids. The CDR3 reads CASSAENNQPQHF. CDR3 DNA: TGTGCCAGCAGTGCAGAAAACAATCAGCCCCAGCATTTT.

The chain combines TRBV5-6 with TRBJ1-1; D call uncertain. The germline V gene encodes CDR1 SGHDT and CDR2 YYEEEE. The ends were cut back, 4 bases at V and 10 bases at J, with 14 bases in the middle. The CDR3 spans 12 residues. CDR3 in DNA: TGTGCCAGCAGCAGCGACGTTTCCCTAGCTTTCTTT. Its protein product is CASSSDVSLAFF.

The chain joins TRBV5-5 to TRBJ1-1; unclear D gene. Germline-derived CDR1 and CDR2 are SGHKS and YYEKEE (reference sequence). Trimming left V 2 bases short and J 6 bases short, with 20 bases between. The CDR3 runs 16 residues. CDR3 loop: CASSFHTLELSPEAFF. The CDR3 DNA follows: TGTGCCAGCAGCTTCCATACACTGGAGCTGTCCCCTGAAGCTTTCTTT.

V usage is TRBV30 and J usage is TRBJ2-6; D is undetermined. The CDR3 consists of 13 residues. Trimming shortened V by 3 bases and J by 1 base, and 4 bases separated the two germline ends. The germline gives CDR1 GTSNPN, CDR2 SVGIG (reference sequence). CDR3 nucleotide sequence: TGTGCCTGGAGGGATTCTGGGGCCAACGTCCTGACTTTC. Its protein is CAWRDSGANVLTF.

This clone is labeled large. The chain carries TRBV12-3 or TRBV12-4 and TRBJ1-1, with D perhaps TRBD1 (6 bases). This CDR3 comprises 13 residues. The V end was cut by 5 bases, the J end by 1 base, with 8 bases between. The CDR3 reads CASSTRGNTEAFF. CDR3 DNA: TGTGCCAGCAGTACCAGGGGGAACACTGAAGCTTTCTTT.

This clone was seen more than once but under ten times. The V gene is TRBV4-2, the J gene TRBJ1-2, with D possibly being TRBD1 (6 bases). This CDR3 region has 17 residues. Trimming pared 2 bases from V and 8 bases from J, leaving 24 bases between. In germline, CDR1 is LGHNA, CDR2 YNFKEQ. The CDR3 DNA reads as TGTGCCAGCAGCCAAAACCCGAGACAGGAACGGCAAGGGGGCTACACCTTC. Protein product: CASSQNPRQERQGGYTF.

The genes are TRBV7-9 and TRBJ2-3, with unresolved D. V lost 3 bases and J 6 bases, leaving 19 bases between the germline ends. Germline CDR1 reads SEHNR; CDR2 reads FQNEAQ (reference sequence). The CDR3 has 16 amino acids. CDR3 sequence (DNA): TGTGCCAGCAGCTTTCCAGAACCTAAAACGCCGGATACGCAGTATTTT. This translates into CASSFPEPKTPDTQYF.

V is TRBV6-4 and J is TRBJ2-1; 7 positions agree with TRBD2. Germline V gene sequence: CDR1 MRHNA, CDR2 SNTAGT. Trimming cost V 4 bases and J 0 bases; bases outside gene matches: 3. The CDR3 totals 15 residues. CDR3 region: CASSGGGSSYNEQFF. The CDR3 DNA reads TGTGCCAGCAGTGGCGGGGGTAGCTCCTACAATGAGCAGTTCTTC.

The chain has TRBV5-6 and TRBJ2-1; D remains ambiguous. V was cut by 5 bases and J by 11 bases, with 11 bases left in between. CDR3 size: 11 residues. The germline CDR1 and CDR2 sequences are SGHDT and YYEEEE. In nucleotides, the CDR3 is TGTGCCAGCAGTAGGCGGTATCAGCAGTTCTTC. Residues: CASSRRYQQFF.

This chain joins TRBV7-9 and TRBJ1-2; 10 positions match TRBD1. Germline lookup yields CDR1 SEHNR and CDR2 FQNEAQ (reference sequence). The J segment lost 0 bases and the V segment lost 2 bases, leaving 6 bases of the junction unmatched. The CDR3 covers 17 residues. CDR3 in amino acids: CASSLTDRGIPNYGYTF. CDR3 bases: TGTGCCAGCAGCTTAACGGACAGGGGGATACCTAACTATGGCTACACCTTC.

This clone is large within its sample. The chain couples TRBV6-2 or TRBV6-3 to TRBJ1-2; no reliable D call. Trimming shortened V by 4 bases and J by 4 bases, and 19 bases separated the two germline ends. This CDR3 region has 16 residues. Germline assignment: CDR1 MNHEY and CDR2 SVGEGT. The CDR3 bases are TGTGCCAGCAGTTCCTCGGGTCTCACTAGGTCCTATGGCTACACCTTC. It is translated as CASSSSGLTRSYGYTF.

Sample share makes this clone medium-sized. The V and J genes are TRBV25-1 and TRBJ2-2; 8 bases align to TRBD1. Germline CDR1 reads MGHDK; CDR2 reads SYGVNS. The V segment lost 4 bases and the J segment 5 bases; nucleotides outside the gene matches: 6. This CDR3 contains 15 residues. This chain's CDR3 is CASSGAGTGTGELFF. The CDR3 DNA reads as TGTGCCAGCAGTGGGGCCGGGACAGGAACCGGGGAGCTGTTTTTT.

The genes are TRBV5-1 and TRBJ2-7, with a tentative D call TRBD2 (5 bases). Looked up from germline, CDR1 is SGHRS and CDR2 is YFSETQ. The length of the CDR3 is 14 residues. The V end was cut by 4 bases, the J end by 0 bases, with 11 bases between. The CDR3 DNA follows: TGCGCCAGCAGCGTGGGCCGGGACTCCTACGAGCAGTACTTC. Protein: CASSVGRDSYEQYF. The variable domain in full, with the rest retrieved from reference TRBV5-1 and TRBJ2-7, is KAGVTQTPRYLIKTRGQQVTLSCSPISGHRSVSWYQQTPGQGLQFLFEYFSETQRNKGNFPGRFSGRQFSNSRSEMNVSTLELGDSALYLCASSVGRDSYEQYFGPGTRLTVT.

The V and J genes are TRBV5-4 and TRBJ2-1; TRBD1 matches at 8 bases. Per the germline V gene, CDR1 is SGHNT and CDR2 is YYREEE (reference sequence). V trimming: 0 bases; J trimming: 7 bases; junction bases outside the gene matches: 3. The CDR3 is 14 residues long. CDR3 coding DNA: TGTGCCAGCAGCTTGGCCGGACAGGGTAATGAGCAGTTCTTC. Encoded protein: CASSLAGQGNEQFF. The variable domain in full, completed from reference TRBV5-4 and TRBJ2-1, reads ETGVTQSPTHLIKTRGQQVTLRCSSQSGHNTVSWYQQALGQGPQFIFQYYREEENGRGNFPPRFSGLQFPNYSSELNVNALELDDSALYLCASSLAGQGNEQFFGPGTRLTVL.